This T cell receptor (beta chain) comes out of a study of cytomegalovirus exposure and HLA in healthy donors (dated by TCRdb to about 2017). In the study overall: An earlier analysis of approximately 640 of the donors reported approximately 270 Gb of sequence data and 120 million or so unique TCR beta sequences from about 200 million T cells. Approximately 330 gigabases of sequencing data and 91 million or so unique TCR sequences made up an early release that covered fewer than 650 HLA-typed donors. Among the roughly 400 genotyped donors, about 83% belonged to the genetic ancestry cluster associated with self-reported Caucasian donors. The study aimed to test whether cataloging public T cell receptors could reveal signatures of past pathogen exposure. The study used immunosequencing to profile the T cell repertoires of approximately 650 subjects and linked those repertoires to cytomegalovirus serostatus. Along with the approximately 700-subject first cohort, a separate validation cohort of roughly 110 different subjects was used. To predict cytomegalovirus infection status, the study combined high-throughput TCR immunosequencing, statistical association of individual TCRs with disease status, and machine learning. In a later analysis, previously published TCR beta repertoires from about 670 donors were re-analyzed and high-resolution HLA genotyping was added so that TCR occurrence patterns could be studied. In the later analysis, no new phenotypic data were used to find candidate immune exposures; instead, reliance was placed on TCR beta sequences and their occurrence across donors. In an earlier analysis of more than 550 of the donors, high-throughput TCR beta sequencing was used to judge whether each TCR beta V gene segment behaved as functional or pseudogenic. Donor age, sex, ethnicity and CMV serostatus were compiled alongside the repertoire data. A later genetic analysis took genome-wide SNP genotypes for about 55% of the roughly 700 donors and used that subset as a discovery cohort. Every discovery cohort repertoire had been produced on one sequencing platform. HLA typing covered class I and class II loci at four-digit resolution. The number of donors typed differed by locus, with about 629-630 for A, B, C, DRB1 and DQB1, roughly 520 for DQA1, approximately 570 for DPA1, and 400 to 490 for DPB1. A handful of DR-DQ haplotypes were handled as single units for association and clustering because linkage in the cohort was strong. Among about 390 genotyped donors of the cohort, an average of approximately 240,000 unique TCR beta nucleotide sequences were sequenced per donor, roughly 18% of them non-productive. Study-wide conclusions, independent of this receptor: Correlated functional status among segregating V segments might be attributable to linkage disequilibrium, but an unknown experimental factor could not be ruled out. A further reported finding was that TCR beta sequences accurately predicted the HLA-A and HLA-B alleles for most subjects in the first cohort. Assigning TCR associations to individual alleles was difficult when HLA alleles, especially DR and DQ, strongly co-occurred. The sequencing pipeline was judged likely to have produced a cluster of highly shared sequence variants as a technical artifact. Specific HLA alleles were associated with 16,951 TCR beta sequences at a false discovery rate of 0.05 in a later analysis. A later genetic analysis reported fewer N-insertions in productive TCRs among donors in an Asian-associated ancestry cluster than the roughly 700-donor mean. While some public TCRs were present in many individuals, most TCR sequences turned up only very rarely across donors. A later analysis found that TCR association rates varied across HLA loci, with DRB1 alleles showing the most associated TCRs and HLA-C alleles the fewest. Compared with equally common non-associated chains, HLA-associated TCR beta chains in a later analysis were more clonally expanded and had lower generation probabilities. Some 15 rarely observed V segments, including chromosome 9 orphons, were excluded from the earlier analysis of approximately 500 of the donors because counts were too low. Presence/absence analyses assumed roughly uniform sequencing depth across donors, an assumption that may not hold. An association between a missense DCLRE1C variant and V-gene and J-gene trimming of TCR beta chains was found in a later genetic analysis and replicated in an independent cohort. In a later analysis, several top co-occurrence clusters were reported to appear linked to parvovirus B19, influenza, CMV and Epstein-Barr virus. According to a later analysis, most CMV-associated TCR beta chains appeared to be HLA-restricted, and the HLA associations seemed to be driven largely by CMV exposure. In both the original and validation cohorts, the classifier was reported to diagnose cytomegalovirus status with high specificity and sensitivity. Immune exposure information for the cohort was limited to CMV serostatus. This cohort had only TCR beta chains sequenced, and the lack of alpha or paired-chain data limited which features could be detected. Some IMGT-functional V segments, including TRBV6-2 and TRBV6-3, could not be distinguished by the 87-base-pair reads and were therefore excluded. In an earlier analysis of under 600 of the donors, most TCR beta V segments were observed in productive rearrangements about 87% or about 30% of the time, broadly matching IMGT annotations. The authors suggested that the approach could potentially be generalized to other disease states and immunological phenotypes. In vitro tests confirmed that three of the cytomegalovirus-associated TCR beta chains recognize cytomegalovirus antigens. Because some donors lacked HLA typing at each locus, the association tests relied only on the typed subset. The study listed 150 to 200 TCR beta chains as associated with cytomegalovirus.

Library preparation was by the immunoSEQ multiplex PCR assay. For the multiplex PCR, a mixture combining 60 forward primers for TCR Vbeta segments and 13 reverse primers for TCR Jbeta segments was used. The CDR3 region of rearranged TCR beta genes was amplified from genomic DNA by a multiplex PCR assay. On the Illumina HiSeq System, the amplified TCR beta libraries were sequenced as 87-base-pair reads. As for how the authors treated the data: Across the 600 to 700 repertoires, a later analysis counted tens of millions of unique TCR beta chains, around 10 million of which were shared by at least two donors. Raw reads were error-corrected and collapsed into unique sequences by a nearest-neighbor algorithm in which closely related sequences were merged to remove PCR and sequencing errors. Alignment of CDR3 sequences to IMGT reference sequences was used to assign V, D and J gene segments. For a sequence to be retained, a match of at least six nucleotides to both a V gene segment and a J gene segment was required. A rearrangement was called productive if the CDR3 had no stop codons and remained in frame with V and J, and every other rearrangement was called non-productive. CDR3 was defined by IMGT convention, running from the second conserved V-encoded cysteine to the conserved J-encoded phenylalanine. In an earlier analysis of 550 to 650 of the donors, sequences lacking an unambiguous match to a single V gene segment were excluded. An earlier analysis of several hundred of the donors called V segments functional above 56.7% productive rearrangements and segregating when the between-donor standard deviation exceeded 5%. A statistical classification framework was built for diagnosing cytomegalovirus status from the catalog of TCR beta chain sequences. V and J gene assignment, in a later analysis, came from comparing TCR nucleotide sequences with IMGT/GENE-DB human TR gene sequences. In a later analysis, CDR3 sequences and most-parsimonious VDJ recombination scenarios were assigned using the TCRdist pipeline. A later analysis defined each TCR beta chain by its CDR3 amino acid sequence plus V-gene family, and excluded reads lacking a unique V-gene family. A later analysis removed 500 to 650 highly shared, low-generation-probability nucleotide sequences to deal with suspected cross-contamination and a sequencing artifact. A later analysis calculated a clonal expansion index for each public chain from normalized within-repertoire ranks of inferred template counts. A later analysis computed generation probabilities with a VDJ recombination model fitted to out-of-frame rearrangements, and checked the results against IGoR. In a later analysis, TCR-TCR, TCR-HLA and TCR-CMV co-occurrence was scored with hypergeometric tests, and a repertoire-size bias correction was applied to TCR pairs. A later analysis estimated false discovery rates by permuting HLA or CMV assignments 20 times. In a later analysis, co-occurring TCRs were grouped using DBSCAN, and TCRdist sequence similarity was added for clustering within HLA-allele-positive subsets. Co-occurrence clustering excluded repertoires with fewer than 30,000 or more than 120,000 public chains, plus five with anomalous nucleotide sharing. TCRdb obtained this table from immuneACCESS and retained in-frame rearrangements with V and J assigned. These tables miss some clones; where compared with another copy, unresolved V genes account for less than half of the shortfall, and the remainder is unexplained. V and J calls and clone size are given by that table; D and trimming were obtained from the DNA. The sample has 150,000 or so clones on record, roughly 80% of them singletons. The ten largest account for about 3.5% of the sample.

The CDR3 sequence holds 15 residues, the cysteine and phenylalanine included. Just the 45-base CDR3 DNA is kept, in frame starting at base 1. In the germline V gene (reference sequence), CDR1 corresponds to SEHNR and CDR2 to FQNEAQ. At the junction V is shortened by 1 base and J by 1 base, with 10 bases in between. Regarding this clone: Its antigen is still unknown. The record has no base qualities; no much larger clone is one base away.

In total, approximately 610 healthy bone marrow donors made up the cohort. All cohort members were sampled while nominally healthy, although unrecorded immune exposures were likely present. The donor was CMV seronegative and belonged to the group of 352 seronegative cohort members. A peripheral blood sample was provided by each donor, and peripheral blood mononuclear cells were used for TCR beta sequencing. The Qiagen DNeasy Blood Extraction Kit was used to extract genomic DNA from the blood cell samples. The sequencing input was PBMCs. Rearrangement joined TRBV7-9 to TRBJ1-1; TRBD1 is perhaps the D gene, given 5 matching bases. The receptor was derived from a man between 35 and 55 years old in good health and CMV-seronegative. The CDR3 region reads CASSLGGASNTEAFF. The sequence in DNA is TGTGCCAGCAGCTTAGGCGGGGCCTCGAACACTGAAGCTTTCTTT.